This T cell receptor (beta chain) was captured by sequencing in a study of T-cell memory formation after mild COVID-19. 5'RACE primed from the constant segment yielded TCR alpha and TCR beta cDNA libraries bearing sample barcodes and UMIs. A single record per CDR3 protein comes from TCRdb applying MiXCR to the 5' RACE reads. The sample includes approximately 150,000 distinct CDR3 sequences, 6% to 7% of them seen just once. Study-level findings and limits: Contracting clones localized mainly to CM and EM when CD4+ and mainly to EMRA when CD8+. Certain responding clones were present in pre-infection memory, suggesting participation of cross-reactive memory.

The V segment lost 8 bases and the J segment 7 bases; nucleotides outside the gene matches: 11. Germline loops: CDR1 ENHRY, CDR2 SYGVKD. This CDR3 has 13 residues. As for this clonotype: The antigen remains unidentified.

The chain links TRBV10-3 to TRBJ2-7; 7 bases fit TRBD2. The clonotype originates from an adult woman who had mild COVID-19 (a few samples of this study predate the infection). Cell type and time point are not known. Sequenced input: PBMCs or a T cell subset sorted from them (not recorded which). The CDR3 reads CAIASRELSEQYF. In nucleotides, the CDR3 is TGTGCCATCGCGTCGCGGGAGTTGAGTGAGCAGTACTTC.